This record covers a single T cell receptor (beta chain). Its specific antigen is unknown. It has no much larger one-base neighbor in the sample; base qualities were not kept. Repertoires were sampled repeatedly over the course of chemoradiotherapy, so clonal expansion could be followed in the tumor microenvironment. The library was prepared using the immunoSEQ multiplex PCR assay. In TCRdb, the immuneACCESS table is reduced to in-frame sequences with V and J assigned. These tables do not hold every clone; where another copy was compared, an unresolved V gene accounts for under half, and the others remain unexplained. Present in this sample are some 12,000 clones, around 87% of which were seen just once. Of the sample, under 6% falls within the top ten clones. This entry is derived from a study of chemoradiotherapy in HPV16-positive cancers (dated 2022 in TCRdb). Regarding the research as a whole: Candidate HPV-specific T-cell clones and common TCR motifs were defined by functional T-cell assays performed on cells from a couple of HPV16-positive patients. The study set out to ask whether T-cell immunity against the HPV oncoproteins E6 and E7 changes over the course of chemoradiotherapy and whether that immunity affects survival. Next, the candidate HPV-specific TCRs and motifs were followed in TCR repertoires from around 91 patients with HPV-related cancers.

According to the germline V gene, CDR1 reads SGHRS and CDR2 reads YFSETQ. The CDR3, cysteine through phenylalanine, is 17 amino acids long. The CDR3 DNA has 51 bases and is translated from base 1. The trim is 1 base for V and 3 bases for J, with a gap of 19 bases between the germline ends. Results and caveats for the whole study, not just this receptor: Only two HPV16-positive patients were used to derive the functional definition of HPV-specific T cells, and the survival association was reported for HPV16-positive patients. Among HPV16-positive patients, expansion of HPV-responsive T cells during chemoradiotherapy was associated with better recurrence-free survival. Expansion of candidate HPV-specific clones and E7-related TCR motifs was observed in the tumor microenvironment during treatment, whereas no such expansion was observed for non-HPV-specific T cells.

This TCR was recovered from a human donor with HPV-associated anogenital cancer. This chain joins TRBV5-1 to TRBJ1-1, with TRBD1 tentatively as D gene (5 bases match). This specimen was blood, taken from a patient who underwent chemoradiotherapy. The DNA is TGCGCCAGCAGCTTGATGGGGCAGGGTGGCCCGGACACTGAAGCTTTCTTT. Its protein reads: CASSLMGQGGPDTEAFF.